The 27 T cell receptor beta chains presented below share a single source sample, sequenced in a study of response to subunit inactivated influenza vaccine. TCRdb re-analysed the RT-PCR reads in MiXCR, keeping a single row per CDR3 protein. The sample has hundreds of thousands of distinct CDR3 sequences; roughly 13% are singletons. The input for sequencing was PBMCs from blood, taken around 15 days before vaccination. These receptors were taken from a man in his fifties or sixties who received an inactivated influenza vaccine.

The rearrangement uses TRBV20-1 and TRBJ1-1; possibly TRBD1 for D (6 bases). There are 13 residues in the CDR3. The germline V and J ends were trimmed by 5 bases and 1 base, with 11 bases remaining between them. The V gene's germline CDR1 is DFQATT and CDR2 SNEGSKA (reference sequence). Here the CDR3 reads CSALGGGNTEAFF. As DNA, the CDR3 is TGCAGTGCTCTCGGGGGCGGGAACACTGAAGCTTTCTTT.

The chain has TRBV5-1 and TRBJ2-3; 7 bases fit TRBD2. The germline gives CDR1 SGHRS, CDR2 YFSETQ. The CDR3 contains 15 residues. The V segment lost 1 base and the J segment 2 bases; nucleotides outside the gene matches: 4. CDR3 residues: CASSLTQRDTDTQYF. CDR3 coding DNA: TGCGCCAGCAGCTTGACTCAGCGGGACACAGATACGCAGTATTTT.

This clonotype was counted a few times. Here the CDR3 reads CASSDLGTGYNEQFF. The CDR3 nucleotides read TGTGCCAGCAGTGACCTGGGGACAGGTTACAATGAGCAGTTCTTC. The chain carries TRBV2 and TRBJ2-1; 8 bases line up with TRBD1. This CDR3 is built from 15 residues. J gave up 4 bases and V 3 bases, and 5 bases lay outside the gene matches. Germline V gene sequence: CDR1 SNHLY, CDR2 FYNNEI.

Ten or more counts support this clonotype. The rearrangement joins TRBV4-2 to TRBJ1-4; D ambiguous. Per the germline V gene, CDR1 is LGHNA and CDR2 is YNFKEQ. Trimming took off 4 bases at V and 8 bases at J, with 20 bases between the two ends. This CDR3 region has 16 residues. The CDR3 DNA is TGTGCCAGCAGCCTAACACCCCGCATGGGAGGAGAAAAACTGTTTTTT. It encodes CASSLTPRMGGEKLFF.

This clonotype has only a few counts. As DNA, the CDR3 is TGTGCCAGCAGCATCTCCGGGACAGGGGCCACCGGGGAGCTGTTTTTT. Translating it yields CASSISGTGATGELFF. This sequence joins TRBV9 and TRBJ2-2; 10 nucleotides align to TRBD1. Germline CDR1 SGDLS, CDR2 YYNGEE. The junction had 7 bases not matched to a gene; V was cut back by 4 bases and J by 4 bases. The CDR3 has 16 amino acids.

V usage is TRBV10-3 and J usage is TRBJ2-1; 13 bases fit TRBD2. J lost 7 bases, V lost 0 bases, and 18 bases had no gene match. The germline gives CDR1 ENHRY, CDR2 SYGVKD. This CDR3 spans 21 amino acids. CDR3 in DNA: TGTGCCATCAGTGAGTCGTGGGGGCCCGGACTAGCGGGAGAGCGAGGTAATGAGCAGTTCTTC. Translating gives CAISESWGPGLAGERGNEQFF.

This clonotype was picked up a small number of times. The rearrangement uses TRBV29-1 and TRBJ2-3, with a weak D call TRBD1 (6 bases). Germline V gene data show CDR1 as SQVTM and CDR2 as ANQGSEA. The length of the CDR3 is 13 residues. Trimming removed 6 bases from V and 5 bases from J, with 15 bases in between. CDR3 amino acids: CSVTGRFLDTQYF. For the CDR3, the DNA is TGCAGCGTAACAGGGAGATTCTTAGATACGCAGTATTTT.

The chain has TRBV29-1 and TRBJ2-7, with 7 bases identical to TRBD2. The CDR3 contains 12 residues. The germline CDR1 and CDR2 sequences are SQVTM and ANQGSEA. The J segment lost 4 bases and the V segment lost 6 bases, leaving 6 bases of the junction unmatched. This CDR3 is CSVPVGGYEQYF. DNA of the CDR3: TGCAGCGTCCCAGTGGGAGGGTACGAGCAGTACTTC.

The chain combines TRBV4-3 with TRBJ2-7, with 10 bases that match TRBD1. This CDR3 contains 14 residues. Germline trimming cut 8 bases from V and 0 bases from J; bases unmatched to any gene: 4. Germline CDR1 is LGHNA and CDR2 is YSLEER. The CDR3 nucleotides are TGCGCCAGCGGTAGGACAGGGGGCTCCTACGAGCAGTACTTC. Protein sequence: CASGRTGGSYEQYF.

The chain uses TRBV28 and TRBJ1-1, with no clear D. The germline CDR1 and CDR2 sequences are MDHEN and SYDVKM. V was cut by 3 bases and J by 7 bases, with 15 bases left in between. This CDR3 region has 14 residues. CDR3 nucleotide sequence: TGTGCCAGCAGTTTCAAGGGTAGGCAAAATGAAGCTTTCTTT. Residues: CASSFKGRQNEAFF.

Ten or more counts support this clonotype. The genes are TRBV11-2 and TRBJ2-3, with TRBD2 matching over 7 bases. J gave up 3 bases and V 0 bases, and 9 bases lay outside the gene matches. CDR1 is SGHAT and CDR2 is FQNNGV in the germline V gene. CDR3 length: 17 amino acids. The CDR3 nucleotides are TGTGCCAGCAGCTTAGAGTTAGTGGGCGGGGGAACAGATACGCAGTATTTT. Protein product: CASSLELVGGGTDTQYF.

In this sample, this clonotype turned up a few times. This sequence joins TRBV7-9 and TRBJ2-1; 9 bases are shared with TRBD2. The length of the CDR3 is 15 residues. CDR1 is SEHNR, CDR2 FQNEAQ, per germline (reference sequence). The V gene end was trimmed by 5 bases and the J gene end by 7 bases; junction bases not matched to a gene: 9. In DNA, the CDR3 is TGTGCCAGCAGCGGAATGGCGGGGGGGCAAAATGAGCAGTTCTTC. It encodes CASSGMAGGQNEQFF. Together with reference TRBV7-9 and TRBJ2-1, the CDR3 gives the full variable domain: DTGVSQNPRHKITKRGQNVTFRCDPISEHNRLYWYRQTLGQGPEFLTYFQNEAQLEKSRLLSDRFSAERPKGSFSTLEIQRTEQGDSAMYLCASSGMAGGQNEQFFGPGTRLTVL.

The chain joins TRBV7-2 to TRBJ1-6; D may be TRBD1 (6 bases). This CDR3 has 16 residues. Trimming shortened V by 1 base and J by 8 bases, and 15 bases separated the two germline ends. Germline V gene data show CDR1 as SGHTA and CDR2 as FQGNSA. Here the CDR3 DNA reads TGTGCCAGCAGCTTAGTCCCTACAGGGATTGATTCACCCCTCCACTTT. It specifies CASSLVPTGIDSPLHF.

This clonotype showed up many times. The rearrangement joins TRBV7-9 to TRBJ2-3; no firm D call. Trimming took off 5 bases at V and 6 bases at J, with 12 bases between the two ends. Germline V CDR1 and CDR2: SEHNR, FQNEAQ (reference sequence). This CDR3 is built from 13 residues. CDR3 in DNA: TGTGCCAGCAGCCGTGGGAACTGGGATACGCAGTATTTT. Translating it yields CASSRGNWDTQYF. Based on the CDR3 plus reference TRBV7-9 and TRBJ2-3, the full variable domain is DTGVSQNPRHKITKRGQNVTFRCDPISEHNRLYWYRQTLGQGPEFLTYFQNEAQLEKSRLLSDRFSAERPKGSFSTLEIQRTEQGDSAMYLCASSRGNWDTQYFGPGTRLTVL.

The chain carries TRBV21-1 and TRBJ2-7; TRBD2, the D gene given by the table, was not confirmed from the DNA. TRBV21-1 is flagged as a pseudogene. This CDR3 is built from 15 residues. The DNA of the CDR3 is TGTGCCAGCAGTCCTACCGCGAGAGGGTGGCACGAGCAGTACTTC. Its protein product is CASSPTARGWHEQYF.

The chain joins TRBV5-1 to TRBJ2-7, with D perhaps TRBD1 (6 bases). V was trimmed by 5 bases and J by 2 bases, leaving 14 bases between them. This CDR3 contains 14 residues. From germline, CDR1 is SGHRS and CDR2 YFSETQ. CDR3 in amino acids: CASSQTHRAYEQYF. The DNA of the CDR3 is TGCGCCAGCAGTCAGACACACAGGGCCTACGAGCAGTACTTC.

This clonotype was recorded a few times. The CDR3 sequence: CASSLALSGIGTDTQYF. The CDR3 nucleotides read TGTGCCAGCAGCTTAGCGCTTAGCGGGATCGGCACAGATACGCAGTATTTT. The chain employs TRBV7-2 and TRBJ2-3; 8 nucleotides match TRBD2. The J segment lost 1 base and the V segment lost 0 bases, leaving 6 bases of the junction unmatched. The CDR3 is 17 residues long. Germline CDR1 SGHTA, CDR2 FQGNSA. Filled out from reference TRBV7-2 and TRBJ2-3, the complete variable domain reads GAGVSQSPSNKVTEKGKDVELRCDPISGHTALYWYRQSLGQGLEFLIYFQGNSAPDKSGLPSDRFSAERTGGSVSTLTIQRTQQEDSAVYLCASSLALSGIGTDTQYFGPGTRLTVL.

The CDR3 is CSARWGQDPEAFF. The DNA of the CDR3 is TGCAGTGCTCGCTGGGGACAGGACCCTGAAGCTTTCTTT. The chain is built from TRBV20-1 and TRBJ1-1, with 8 bases lining up with TRBD1. The CDR3 extends over 13 amino acids. CDR1 DFQATT and CDR2 SNEGSKA come from the germline V gene (reference sequence). J was trimmed by 6 bases and V by 5 bases; bases with no gene match: 8.

The chain joins TRBV29-1 to TRBJ2-7; tentatively, D is TRBD1 (6 bases). Germline V gives CDR1 SQVTM, CDR2 ANQGSEA. Trimming cost V 2 bases and J 3 bases, with 8 bases left between them. The CDR3 covers 12 residues. CDR3 residues: CSVESDSYEQYF. The CDR3 DNA reads as TGCAGCGTTGAATCGGACAGCTACGAGCAGTACTTC.

This clonotype showed up many times. This sequence joins TRBV20-1 and TRBJ2-6; no reliable D call. The V gene's germline CDR1 is DFQATT and CDR2 SNEGSKA (reference sequence). The CDR3 has 13 residues. Trimming pared 6 bases from V and 3 bases from J, leaving 9 bases between. DNA of the CDR3: TGCAGTGCCGATGCAGATGGGGCCAACGTCCTGACTTTC. It yields the protein CSADADGANVLTF.

This clonotype was observed at least ten times. The chain has TRBV6-2 or TRBV6-3 and TRBJ2-7; D is perhaps TRBD1 (5 bases). Between the trimmed V and J ends, which lost 2 bases and 0 bases, there was a span of 5 bases. This CDR3 has 13 residues. CDR1 is MNHEY and CDR2 is SVGEGT in the germline V gene. CDR3: CASSYDSSYEQYF. DNA for the CDR3: TGTGCCAGCAGTTACGACAGCTCCTACGAGCAGTACTTC.

This clonotype was recorded only once. This chain uses TRBV20-1 with TRBJ2-7; 7 bases fit TRBD2. The CDR3 is 14 residues long. J gave up 4 bases and V 3 bases, and 9 bases lay outside the gene matches. Looked up from germline, CDR1 is DFQATT and CDR2 is SNEGSKA (reference sequence). In DNA, the CDR3 is TGCAGTGCTAGTTGGGGCGGGAGAACGTACGAGCAGTACTTC. This encodes CSASWGGRTYEQYF.

The chain carries TRBV6-2 or TRBV6-3 and TRBJ2-7, with 9 positions matching TRBD2. The germline V gene encodes CDR1 MNHEY and CDR2 SVGEGT. The CDR3 covers 15 residues. The V and J ends lost 5 bases and 3 bases, in that order; junction bases with no gene match: 8. CDR3 in amino acids: CASSRSSGAHYEQYF. CDR3 nucleotide sequence: TGTGCCAGCAGTCGATCTAGCGGGGCCCACTACGAGCAGTACTTC.

The CDR3 sequence is CASSSTSGRAEEQYF. The DNA of the CDR3 is TGTGCCAGCAGCTCGACTAGCGGGAGGGCGGAGGAGCAGTACTTC. The chain combines TRBV7-2 with TRBJ2-7, with 14 bases that match TRBD2. V lost 4 bases, J lost 7 bases, and 6 bases stayed unmatched. CDR3 length equals 15 residues. Germline assignment: CDR1 SGHTA and CDR2 FQGNSA.

The chain is built from TRBV6-1 and TRBJ2-3, with 8 bases matching TRBD2. In germline, CDR1 is MNHNS, CDR2 SASEGT. The V segment lost 10 bases and the J segment 8 bases; nucleotides outside the gene matches: 17. CDR3 length: 15 residues. For the CDR3, the DNA is TGTGCCACCGTGGACAGTTATACCAGCGGGGGTACGCAGTATTTT. It specifies CATVDSYTSGGTQYF.

This clonotype was recorded a few times. The genes are TRBV15 and TRBJ2-7; D ambiguous. Between the trimmed V and J ends, which lost 0 bases and 9 bases, there was a span of 12 bases. The V gene's germline CDR1 is LNHNV and CDR2 YYDKDF (reference sequence). CDR3 size: 13 residues. CDR3 nucleotide sequence: TGTGCCACCAGCAGAGATCAGTTTGTGGGGCAGTACTTC. This gives the protein CATSRDQFVGQYF.

This rearrangement joins TRBV5-1 to TRBJ2-7; 10 bases are shared with TRBD1. V was clipped by 4 bases and J by 3 bases; unmatched bases: 10. The CDR3 totals 16 residues. Germline CDR1 is SGHRS and CDR2 is YFSETQ. The chain's CDR3 is CASSTYRDRGDYEQYF. In nucleotides, the CDR3 is TGCGCCAGCAGCACCTACCGGGACAGGGGCGACTACGAGCAGTACTTC.